One sample yielded the 4 T cell receptor beta chains listed below, sequenced in a study of early T cells in non-severe SARS-CoV-2 infection. TCRdb ran MiXCR on the 5' RACE reads and lists one entry per CDR3 protein. The table records around 75,000 distinct CDR3 sequences, approximately 9.5% of them present only once. The specimen sequenced was whole blood. These receptors originate from an adult who was a healthcare worker with PCR-confirmed SARS-CoV-2 infection or an uninfected control (not recorded which).

This rearrangement joins TRBV7-2 to TRBJ1-1; D not resolved. Germline assignment: CDR1 SGHTA and CDR2 FQGNSA. The CDR3 is 14 amino acids. V lost 2 bases and J 3 bases, leaving 10 bases between the germline ends. CDR3 residues: CASSLLASYTEAFF. As DNA, the CDR3 is TGTGCCAGCAGCTTATTAGCCAGTTACACTGAAGCTTTCTTT.

This clonotype has at least ten counts. The chain recombines TRBV9 with TRBJ1-1, with D unresolved. V was pared by 0 bases and J by 1 base, with 19 bases between. CDR1 is SGDLS and CDR2 is YYNGEE in the germline V gene. The CDR3 contains 18 residues. The CDR3 DNA reads TGTGCCAGCAGCGTAGCTCCTCAGAATTACCGGGGGAACACTGAAGCTTTCTTT. It translates to CASSVAPQNYRGNTEAFF.

The table lists this clonotype with a few counts. This chain connects TRBV11-2 to TRBJ2-3, with 9 bases that match TRBD2. The V segment lost 0 bases and the J segment 4 bases; nucleotides outside the gene matches: 2. The CDR3 loop spans 15 amino acids. The germline CDR1 and CDR2 sequences are SGHAT and FQNNGV. CDR3 DNA: TGTGCCAGCAGCTTAGAGCAGCGGGGGGCAGATACGCAGTATTTT. It translates to CASSLEQRGADTQYF.

Ten or more counts support this clonotype. The rearrangement joins TRBV19 to TRBJ2-1; D unresolved. Between the trimmed V and J ends, which lost 4 bases and 0 bases, there was a span of 10 bases. This CDR3 spans 15 amino acids. Looked up from germline, CDR1 is LNHDA and CDR2 is SQIVND (reference sequence). DNA of the CDR3: TGTGCCAGTAGTACGACGGATACCTCCTACAATGAGCAGTTCTTC. The encoded protein is CASSTTDTSYNEQFF.